Shown below are 17 T cell receptor beta chains from a single sample sequenced in a study of blood T cells in healthy people across ages. Through a sample-barcoded 5' primer and a J-beta primer mix, a second PCR was run for roughly 6 to 11 cycles. TCRdb recomputed calls from the 5' RACE reads with MiXCR, one row per CDR3 protein. The sample includes about 730,000 distinct CDR3 sequences, 40% to 45% of them seen just once. The material sequenced was blood. The receptor source for this set is a woman aged 60-75 years in good health.

The CDR3 region has the DNA TGTGCCAGCAGCTTGGCCGCGGCCGCTAATCAGCCCCAGCATTTT. The encoded protein is CASSLAAAANQPQHF. V is TRBV5-6 and J is TRBJ1-5; D uncertain. Trimming removed 0 bases at V and 4 bases at J, with 11 bases between. This CDR3 contains 15 residues. Germline assignment: CDR1 SGHDT and CDR2 YYEEEE. The full variable domain, completed using reference TRBV5-6 and TRBJ1-5, is DAGVTQSPTHLIKTRGQQVTLRCSPKSGHDTVSWYQQALGQGPQFIFQYYEEEERQRGNFPDRFSGHQFPNYSSELNVNALLLGDSALYLCASSLAAAANQPQHFGDGTRLSIL.

This chain connects TRBV6-1 to TRBJ1-1; D is unresolved. The ends were cut back, 2 bases at V and 1 base at J, with 14 bases in the middle. The CDR3 has 16 amino acids. Germline V gives CDR1 MNHNS, CDR2 SASEGT. DNA for the CDR3: TGTGCCAGCAGTGAACTAATGGCTTCTTCGAACACTGAAGCTTTCTTT. It encodes CASSELMASSNTEAFF.

V usage is TRBV9 and J usage is TRBJ2-5; maybe TRBD1 (6 bases). There are 16 residues in the CDR3. Trimming stripped 0 bases from V and 2 bases from J, with 14 bases between. Per the germline V gene, CDR1 is SGDLS and CDR2 is YYNGEE. The CDR3 nucleotides read TGTGCCAGCAGCGTAGGTCCAGGGGACGTGCAAGAGACCCAGTACTTC. It yields the protein CASSVGPGDVQETQYF.

This clonotype was seen a handful of times. CDR3 coding DNA: TGCGCCAGCAGCTTACAGGGGGAAAGGTACGAGCAGTACTTC. Translation: CASSLQGERYEQYF. The chain recombines TRBV5-1 with TRBJ2-7, with 8 bases lining up with TRBD1. The CDR3 totals 14 residues. Losses at the gene ends were 2 bases for V and 4 bases for J; bases not matched to a gene: 5. CDR1 SGHRS and CDR2 YFSETQ come from the germline V gene.

In its sample, this clonotype was seen many times. V and J are TRBV4-3 and TRBJ2-7; 10 bases match TRBD2. CDR1 and CDR2 from the germline V gene are LGHNA and YSLEER. This CDR3 region has 16 residues. V was pared by 2 bases and J by 0 bases, with 4 bases of the junction left unmatched. CDR3 nucleotides: TGCGCCAGCAGCCAAACCACTAGCGGGGTCTCCTACGAGCAGTACTTC. Its translation: CASSQTTSGVSYEQYF.

The chain carries TRBV20-1 and TRBJ2-7; 9 positions agree with TRBD2. The CDR3 extends over 15 amino acids. Unmatched junction bases numbered 6, after V lost 1 base and J lost 2 bases. The germline gives CDR1 DFQATT, CDR2 SNEGSKA (reference sequence). The DNA for the CDR3 is TGCAGTGCTAGAGTCTCGACTAGCGGAACCTACGAGCAGTACTTC. Residues: CSARVSTSGTYEQYF.

This clonotype was seen just once. The chain links TRBV7-9 to TRBJ2-3; TRBD1 aligns across 8 bases. The J segment lost 3 bases and the V segment lost 2 bases, leaving 7 bases of the junction unmatched. This CDR3 spans 16 amino acids. Per the germline V gene, CDR1 is SEHNR and CDR2 is FQNEAQ (reference sequence). CDR3 sequence reads: CASSLIPGQVTDTQYF. In DNA, the CDR3 is TGTGCCAGCAGCTTAATTCCGGGACAGGTAACAGATACGCAGTATTTT. The full variable domain, completed using reference TRBV7-9 and TRBJ2-3, is DTGVSQNPRHKITKRGQNVTFRCDPISEHNRLYWYRQTLGQGPEFLTYFQNEAQLEKSRLLSDRFSAERPKGSFSTLEIQRTEQGDSAMYLCASSLIPGQVTDTQYFGPGTRLTVL.

The chain has TRBV4-2 and TRBJ2-3; 7 bases are a match to TRBD2. The J segment lost 0 bases and the V segment lost 1 base, leaving 7 bases of the junction unmatched. The CDR3 contains 17 residues. Germline V CDR1 and CDR2: LGHNA, YNFKEQ. Here the CDR3 reads CASSQVSSGGSTDTQYF. The DNA for the CDR3 is TGTGCCAGCAGCCAAGTGTCTAGCGGAGGAAGCACAGATACGCAGTATTTT.

This clonotype has only a few counts. The chain joins TRBV20-1 to TRBJ2-3, with 10 bases fitting TRBD2. Germline CDR1 and CDR2: DFQATT and SNEGSKA (reference sequence). The CDR3 is made up of 18 amino acids. Trimming at V came to 3 bases and at J to 0 bases, leaving 12 bases not matched to a gene. This chain's CDR3 is CSASPLAGEVLSTDTQYF. CDR3 nucleotides: TGCAGTGCTAGTCCCCTAGCGGGAGAAGTCCTGAGCACAGATACGCAGTATTTT.

The chain links TRBV20-1 to TRBJ2-3; 9 positions agree with TRBD2. The ends lost 0 bases at V and 3 bases at J; junction bases unmatched: 7. The CDR3 loop spans 16 amino acids. Germline V CDR1 and CDR2: DFQATT, SNEGSKA (reference sequence). The CDR3 nucleotides read TGCAGTGCTAGAGATGTTCTAGCGGGATTTACAGATACGCAGTATTTT. Translated, it gives CSARDVLAGFTDTQYF.

The chain is built from TRBV29-1 and TRBJ2-3, with TRBD2 as a possible D gene (5 bases). This CDR3 comprises 12 residues. V was trimmed by 4 bases and J by 6 bases, leaving 11 bases between them. CDR1 and CDR2 from the germline V gene are SQVTM and ANQGSEA. The CDR3 sequence: CSVVTSGDTQYF. CDR3 coding DNA: TGCAGCGTTGTAACATCGGGGGATACGCAGTATTTT.

This chain joins TRBV11-2 and TRBJ2-2; D possibly uses TRBD1 or TRBD2 (5 bases each). Between the trimmed V and J ends, which lost 5 bases and 2 bases, there was a span of 9 bases. CDR3 length: 14 amino acids. In germline, CDR1 is SGHAT, CDR2 FQNNGV. The DNA for the CDR3 is TGTGCCAGCAGCCCCGGGACCAACACCGGGGAGCTGTTTTTT. Its translation is CASSPGTNTGELFF.

On this clonotype: This is likely a read error, given that the CDR3 carries no conserved phenylalanine or tryptophan at its end. The rearrangement links TRBV6-1 to TRBJ2-5; 12 nucleotides align to TRBD2. The end of the DNA aligns better with TRBJ2-7, so the J call may be wrong. Germline V lookup: CDR1 MNHNS, CDR2 SASEGT. CDR3 length: 15 amino acids. Written as DNA, the CDR3 is TGTGCCAGCAGGAACCCAGGACTAGCGGGGTACGAGCAGTACTTA. This encodes CASRNPGLAGYEQYL.

The V gene is TRBV28, the J gene TRBJ2-2, with 14 positions matching TRBD2. Germline values: CDR1 MDHEN, CDR2 SYDVKM. V lost 5 bases, J lost 7 bases, and 6 bases stayed unmatched. CDR3 length: 16 amino acids. The CDR3 coding sequence is TGTGCCAGCAGTAAGGGACTAGCGGGGGTGTTCGGGGAGCTGTTTTTT. Protein product: CASSKGLAGVFGELFF.

J is TRBJ1-1 and V is TRBV5-1; TRBD1 agrees at 7 bases. CDR3 length equals 13 residues. Trimming removed 0 bases from V and 8 bases from J; junction bases left unmatched: 4. CDR1 is SGHRS, CDR2 YFSETQ, per germline. The CDR3 region has the DNA TGCGCCAGCAGCTTGGACGACAGGGTGGAAGCTTTCTTT. Translation gives CASSLDDRVEAFF.

J is TRBJ2-7 and V is TRBV6-6; unclear D gene. Trimming took off 5 bases at V and 1 base at J, with 15 bases between the two ends. The CDR3 has 15 amino acids. Germline V gene data show CDR1 as MNHNY and CDR2 as SVGAGI (reference sequence). The CDR3 protein is CASSHPAGDSYEQYF. The DNA of the CDR3 is TGTGCCAGCAGTCACCCAGCAGGCGATTCCTACGAGCAGTACTTC.

The chain has TRBV29-1 and TRBJ2-1, with 8 bases identical to TRBD1. Germline values: CDR1 SQVTM, CDR2 ANQGSEA. J lost 6 bases, V lost 7 bases, and 8 bases had no gene match. CDR3 length equals 13 residues. The CDR3 sequence: CSDIGQGGNEQFF. CDR3 DNA: TGCAGCGATATAGGACAGGGAGGCAATGAGCAGTTCTTC.